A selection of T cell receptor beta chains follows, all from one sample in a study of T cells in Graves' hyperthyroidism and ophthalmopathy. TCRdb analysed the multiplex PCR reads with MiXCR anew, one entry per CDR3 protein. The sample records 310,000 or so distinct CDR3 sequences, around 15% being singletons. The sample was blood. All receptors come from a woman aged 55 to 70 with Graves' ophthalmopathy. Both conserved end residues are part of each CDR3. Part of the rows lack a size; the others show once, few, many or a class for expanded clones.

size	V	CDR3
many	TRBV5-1	CASSHRPGAQGTEAFF
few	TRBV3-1	CASSQGPGQGAWGYEQYF
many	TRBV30	CAWSVVLYGYTF
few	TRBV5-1	CASSGDRGGYTF
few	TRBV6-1	CASSLLTGAETQYF
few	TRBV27	CASTLLAGEWNGELFF
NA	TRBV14	CASSPSGLAGYEQYF
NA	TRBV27	CASSRQGLGQPQHF
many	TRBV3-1	CASSRQRRTGGINEQYF
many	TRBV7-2	CASSLGPQTPAYGQYF
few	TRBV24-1	CATSDSRTGTDTQYF
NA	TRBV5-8	CASSQTGTGKNIQYF
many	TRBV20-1	CSARHRIITEAFF
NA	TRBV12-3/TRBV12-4	CASRLDREPDTQYF
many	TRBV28	CASRKTGGSYEQYF
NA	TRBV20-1	CSARISANTGELFF
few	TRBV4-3	CASSQLLSGGADEQFF
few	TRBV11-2	CASSLWLAGAGSRSYNEQFF
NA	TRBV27	CASSFDLAGGTDTQYF
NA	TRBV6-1	CASHLGLSRDGYTF
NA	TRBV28	CASSPNTELYEQYF
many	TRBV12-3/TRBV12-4	CASSSERVWYGEQYF
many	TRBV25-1	CASSSKWEGPRDTQYF
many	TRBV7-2	CASSLRYRGGTGELFF
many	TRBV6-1	CASSAAPAYEQYF
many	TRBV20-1	CSASTEEFNYGYTF
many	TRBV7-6	CASSPRTSETYEQYF
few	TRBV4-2	CASSQDPWGSNQPQHF
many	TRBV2	CASSQDRGANQPQHF
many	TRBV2	CASSDSGQKIGELFF
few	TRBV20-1	CSARFSYEQYF
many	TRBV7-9	CASTWASDTQYF
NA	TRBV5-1	CASSLGRIGGSSYTF
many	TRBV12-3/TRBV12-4	CASSSRTISTDTQYF
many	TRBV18	CASSPPGQGDYGYTF
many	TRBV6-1	CASIKGGSGGYTF
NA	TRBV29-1	CSVRGLETQYF
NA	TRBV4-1	CASSQDVTDRNEKLFF
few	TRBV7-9	CASTSTGPGNTIYF
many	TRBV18	CASSTGTSFTGELFF
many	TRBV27	CASSYRDRGLRAFF
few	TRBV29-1	CSAVTGEAFF
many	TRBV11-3	CASSPVSNTEAFF
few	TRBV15	CATSRAGEGANVLTF
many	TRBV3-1	CASSQDGLDGYTF